The 10 T cell receptor beta chains listed next were all sequenced from one sample in a study of OX40 agonist ivuxolimab in advanced cancers. The repertoire was sequenced with immunoSEQ multiplex PCR; TCRdb's copy has only in-frame clones and lacks some. The sample includes some 60,000 clones, roughly 84% of them seen just once. The sample here was CD4+ or CD8+ T cells sorted from blood, taken in a trial of the OX40 agonist ivuxolimab. Receptor source: an adult with an advanced solid tumor such as melanoma, head and neck, liver or kidney cancer.

The CDR3 region is CASSSGPSTDTQYF. The CDR3, as DNA: TGTGCCAGCAGTTCCGGGCCGAGCACAGATACGCAGTATTTT. V usage is TRBV7-2 and J usage is TRBJ2-3; D is unresolved. Looked up from germline, CDR1 is SGHTA and CDR2 is FQGNSA. This CDR3 spans 14 amino acids. Trimming cost V 6 bases and J 0 bases, with 10 bases left between them.

This chain connects TRBV7-2 to TRBJ2-7; TRBD1 matches at 7 bases. Losses at the gene ends were 5 bases for V and 0 bases for J; bases not matched to a gene: 4. Germline CDR1 and CDR2: SGHTA and FQGNSA. This CDR3 comprises 14 residues. CDR3 residues: CASSRDRASYEQYF. DNA of the CDR3: TGTGCCAGCAGCCGTGACAGGGCCTCCTACGAGCAGTACTTC.

The V gene is TRBV29-1, the J gene TRBJ1-5; TRBD1 matches 7 bases. Germline assignment: CDR1 SQVTM and CDR2 ANQGSEA. This CDR3 region has 13 residues. Trimming removed 6 bases from V and 4 bases from J; junction bases left unmatched: 6. The CDR3 spells CSVQTGMNQPQHF. CDR3 nucleotides: TGCAGCGTCCAGACAGGGATGAATCAGCCCCAGCATTTT.

V usage is TRBV18 and J usage is TRBJ2-3; 13 bases match TRBD2. CDR1 is KGHSH and CDR2 is LQKENI in the germline V gene. CDR3 length: 17 residues. Trimming removed 2 bases from V and 3 bases from J; junction bases left unmatched: 5. The CDR3 coding sequence is TGTGCCAGCTCACCAATGGCGACTAGCGGGGGGACAGATACGCAGTATTTT. Protein: CASSPMATSGGTDTQYF.

V is TRBV6-1 and J is TRBJ1-1, with D possibly matching TRBD1 (5 bases). CDR3 length: 14 amino acids. Trimming stripped 4 bases from V and 5 bases from J, with 14 bases between. Germline assignment: CDR1 MNHNS and CDR2 SASEGT. CDR3 sequence: CASSVGPRGTEAFF. The CDR3 bases are TGTGCCAGCAGTGTGGGGCCCCGCGGGACTGAAGCTTTCTTT.

V and J are TRBV19 and TRBJ2-5; TRBD1 matches at 9 bases. The DNA end lines up better with TRBJ2-7; the J call may be wrong. CDR3 length: 15 residues. Germline CDR1 is LNHDA and CDR2 is SQIVND (reference sequence). The chain's CDR3 is CASSSTGTGLDEQYF. The DNA for the CDR3 is TGTGCCAGTAGTTCTACCGGGACAGGGTTGGACGAGCAGTACTTC.

This chain uses TRBV11-3 with TRBJ2-7; tentative D call: TRBD2 (6 bases). The CDR3 runs 14 residues. Trimming removed 0 bases at V and 2 bases at J, with 8 bases between. The germline gives CDR1 SGHNT, CDR2 YENEEA. Here the CDR3 reads CASSLDPGAYEQYF. CDR3 sequence (DNA): TGTGCCAGCAGCTTAGATCCGGGGGCCTACGAGCAGTACTTC.

This chain joins TRBV19 and TRBJ2-1; D perhaps matches TRBD2 (5 bases). Per the germline V gene, CDR1 is LNHDA and CDR2 is SQIVND (reference sequence). CDR3 size: 15 residues. V was shortened by 7 bases and J by 8 bases, with 21 bases between the two germline ends. The CDR3 reads CASKASSDIADEQFF. CDR3 nucleotide sequence: TGTGCCAGTAAAGCTAGCAGTGACATCGCGGATGAGCAGTTCTTC.

The chain employs TRBV7-9 and TRBJ2-7, with D maybe TRBD1 (6 bases). The CDR3 is 15 residues long. The V end lost 0 bases, the J end lost 5 bases, and 14 bases lay between the germline ends. Germline-derived CDR1 and CDR2 are SEHNR and FQNEAQ (reference sequence). This CDR3 reads CASSLAPTGGDEQYF. CDR3 DNA: TGTGCCAGCAGCTTAGCGCCGACTGGGGGCGACGAGCAGTACTTC.

The genes are TRBV10-3 and TRBJ2-4; possible D gene TRBD1, 6 bases. Germline loops: CDR1 ENHRY, CDR2 SYGVKD. This CDR3 is 14 amino acids long. Trimming left V 3 bases short and J 8 bases short, with 14 bases between. In DNA form, the CDR3 reads TGTGCCATCAGTGATCGGGCAGGGGAAGACATTCAGTACTTC. Encoded protein: CAISDRAGEDIQYF.